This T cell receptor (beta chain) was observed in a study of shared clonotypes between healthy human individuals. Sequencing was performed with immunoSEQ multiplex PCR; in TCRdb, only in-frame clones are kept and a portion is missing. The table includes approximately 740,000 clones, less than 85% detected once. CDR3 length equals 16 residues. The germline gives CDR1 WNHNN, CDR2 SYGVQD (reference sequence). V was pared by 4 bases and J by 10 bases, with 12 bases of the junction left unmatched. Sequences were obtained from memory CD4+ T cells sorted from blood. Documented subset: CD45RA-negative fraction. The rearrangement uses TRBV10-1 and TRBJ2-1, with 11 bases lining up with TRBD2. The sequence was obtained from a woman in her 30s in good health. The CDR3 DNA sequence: TGCGCCAGCAGTGGGGTAGGGACTAGCGGCCCACAGGAGCAGTTCTTC. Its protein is CASSGVGTSGPQEQFF.